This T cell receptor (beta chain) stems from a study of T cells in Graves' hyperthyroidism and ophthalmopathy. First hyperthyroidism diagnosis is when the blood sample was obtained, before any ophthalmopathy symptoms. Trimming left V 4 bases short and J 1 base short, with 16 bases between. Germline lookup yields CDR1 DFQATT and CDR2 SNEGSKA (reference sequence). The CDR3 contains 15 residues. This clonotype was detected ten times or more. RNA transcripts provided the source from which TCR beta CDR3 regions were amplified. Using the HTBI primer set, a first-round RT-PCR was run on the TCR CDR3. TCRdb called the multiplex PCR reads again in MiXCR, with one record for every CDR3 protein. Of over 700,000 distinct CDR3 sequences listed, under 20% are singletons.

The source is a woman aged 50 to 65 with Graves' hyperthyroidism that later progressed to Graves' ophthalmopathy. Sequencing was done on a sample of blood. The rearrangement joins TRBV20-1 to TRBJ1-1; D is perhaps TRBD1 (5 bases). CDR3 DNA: TGCAGTGCTAAGCTCCTCCAGGGCGCGAACACTGAAGCTTTCTTT. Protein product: CSAKLLQGANTEAFF.